The entry below gives a single T cell receptor beta chain sequence along with its context. What it binds is unknown. The data were taken from a study of persistence of HIV-infected CD4 T cells. Study information: Isolated cells were CMV- and HIV-1 Gag-responding CD4+ T cells. Blood samples, up to roughly 200 mL, came from multiple time points, except a couple of leukapheresis donors sampled once.

This was the immunoSEQ version 4 assay in survey mode. TCRdb's copy holds only in-frame clones and misses some; the assay was immunoSEQ multiplex PCR. The data hold 35,000 to 40,000 clones, with 80% observed a single time. Germline V gene sequence: CDR1 LGHDT, CDR2 YNNKEL (reference sequence). There are 16 residues in the CDR3. Trimming removed 1 base from V and 4 bases from J; junction bases left unmatched: 9. Stimulation used around 10 ug/mL lysate from CMV-infected fibroblasts. CD40L-negative CD69-negative CD45RO-high memory CD4+ T cells were sorted as populations depleted of antigen-responding cells. CD8+ T cells were removed from PBMCs prior to stimulation.

The origin of this receptor is an adult man with HIV who was CMV-seropositive. The V and J genes are TRBV3-1 (or the pseudogene TRBV3-2) and TRBJ1-2, with 7 bases that match TRBD1. The sequencing here drew on CD4+ T cells sorted from PBMCs after approximately 19-hour stimulation, taken from a patient who received antiretroviral therapy. The CDR3 loop is CASSQAYRGRSYGYTF. CDR3 sequence (DNA): TGTGCCAGCAGCCAAGCGTACAGGGGAAGGAGCTATGGCTACACCTTC.